The 22 T cell receptor beta chains given below trace back to one sample, sequenced in a study of cytotoxic CD8 clonotypes in ibrutinib-treated CLL (dated by TCRdb to 2020 to 2022). The sample's time point label, decoded: progressive disease on ibrutinib. Library generation was performed with the immunoSEQ multiplex PCR assay. Held by TCRdb, this immuneACCESS table contains in-frame sequences only and omits some clones. Under half of the omission traces to an unresolved V gene where checked; the cause of the rest is unknown. This sample has tens of thousands of clones in its table, and 75% to 85% of those were observed once. The ten top clones hold roughly 8% of the sample. This material consisted of PBMCs, taken at disease progression, from a patient treated with ibrutinib. These receptors were collected from a human donor with chronic lymphocytic leukemia.

Of note for this clone: The junction differs from germline at one of its ends, possibly a read error. The chain joins TRBV7-3 to TRBJ2-1; the D is unclear. The CDR3 runs to 13 residues. Germline V CDR1 and CDR2: SGHTA, FQGTGA. The CDR3 spells CASTLQYGGEQFF. The CDR3 DNA is TGTGCCAGCACCTTACAGTACGGTGGTGAGCAGTTCTTC.

This chain joins TRBV10-3 and TRBJ2-5; TRBD2 matches at 10 bases. The CDR3 is 14 residues long. Trimming took 8 bases from V and 4 from J; bases not matched to a gene: 7. Germline V gene lookup returns CDR1 ENHRY and CDR2 SYGVKD. Written as DNA, the CDR3 is TGTGCCATCTCCCTAGCGGGGGAAGGAGAGACCCAGTACTTC. Protein: CAISLAGEGETQYF.

The chain combines TRBV28 with TRBJ2-7, with a possible D match to TRBD1 (6 bases). Trimming took off 6 bases at V and 2 bases at J, with 11 bases between the two ends. The CDR3 contains 13 residues. CDR1 and CDR2 (germline): MDHEN, SYDVKM. This chain's CDR3 is CASRRTDTYEQYF. The CDR3 DNA follows: TGTGCCAGCAGACGGACAGACACCTACGAGCAGTACTTC. The variable domain in full, completed from reference TRBV28 and TRBJ2-7, reads DVKVTQSSRYLVKRTGEKVFLECVQDMDHENMFWYRQDPGLGLRLIYFSYDVKMKEKGDIPEGYSVSREKKERFSLILESASTNQTSMYLCASRRTDTYEQYFGPGTRLTVT.

The rearrangement joins TRBV5-8 to TRBJ1-2, with 8 nucleotides matching TRBD1. CDR1 is SGHTS and CDR2 is YDEGEE in the germline V gene. Trimming took 0 bases from V and 5 from J; bases not matched to a gene: 6. The CDR3 contains 15 residues. The CDR3 DNA reads TGTGCCAGCAGCTTGGTCCAGGGGGCTGGATATGGCTACACCTTC. Protein product: CASSLVQGAGYGYTF.

The chain carries TRBV25-1 and TRBJ1-1; D call uncertain. This CDR3 has 13 amino acids. Germline V CDR1 and CDR2: MGHDK, SYGVNS. Trimming cost V 4 bases and J 0 bases, with 6 bases left between them. The CDR3 loop reads CASSGIVNTEAFF. The CDR3 DNA reads TGTGCCAGCAGTGGAATCGTGAACACTGAAGCTTTCTTT.

The rearrangement links TRBV6-5 to TRBJ1-1; D unresolved. V was shortened by 0 bases and J by 0 bases, with 5 bases between the two germline ends. From germline, CDR1 is MNHEY and CDR2 SVGAGI. The CDR3 runs to 14 residues. The CDR3 loop reads CASSYSRLNTEAFF. Here the CDR3 DNA reads TGTGCCAGCAGTTACTCGAGGCTGAACACTGAAGCTTTCTTT.

The chain recombines TRBV19 with TRBJ1-5; TRBD1 is a possible D gene (6 bases). V lost 5 bases and J 6 bases, leaving 17 bases between the germline ends. The germline V gene has CDR1 LNHDA and CDR2 SQIVND (reference sequence). The CDR3 is made up of 15 amino acids. CDR3 protein: CASSVRQDQGQPQHF. CDR3 DNA sequence: TGTGCCAGTAGTGTCCGACAGGACCAGGGTCAGCCCCAGCATTTT.

V is TRBV4-1 and J is TRBJ1-4, with TRBD1 as a possible D gene (5 bases). V was pared by 10 bases and J by 7 bases, with 19 bases between. The germline CDR1 and CDR2 sequences are MGHRA and YSYEKL. The CDR3 length is 14 residues. The CDR3 DNA reads as TGCGCCACCCGGGGGATCGTGCGGGGTGAAAAACTGTTTTTT. Residues: CATRGIVRGEKLFF.

The chain joins TRBV7-2 to TRBJ2-5; the D gene is possibly TRBD1 (5 bases). Germline CDR1 SGHTA, CDR2 FQGNSA. Trimming took 7 bases from V and 5 from J, leaving 14 bases between them. The CDR3 runs 13 residues. The CDR3 is CASKRRERETQYF. Here the CDR3 DNA reads TGTGCCAGCAAGCGCAGGGAAAGGGAGACCCAGTACTTC.

The chain is built from TRBV4-1 and TRBJ2-7; 8 nucleotides align to TRBD1. Germline CDR1 reads MGHRA; CDR2 reads YSYEKL. This CDR3 has 14 amino acids. Trimming cost V 4 bases and J 2 bases; bases outside gene matches: 4. The chain's CDR3 is CASSPATGAYEQYF. CDR3 sequence (DNA): TGCGCCAGCAGCCCAGCGACAGGGGCCTACGAGCAGTACTTC.

The chain carries TRBV7-9 and TRBJ2-3; D may be TRBD1 (5 bases). The V and J ends lost 2 bases and 3 bases respectively, with 15 bases between them. Per the germline V gene, CDR1 is SEHNR and CDR2 is FQNEAQ (reference sequence). The CDR3 sequence is 16 residues long. The CDR3 bases are TGTGCCAGCAGCTTAATCGGATCAGGGTTTACAGATACGCAGTATTTT. Its translation: CASSLIGSGFTDTQYF.

This rearrangement joins TRBV7-2 to TRBJ1-5, with D unclear. Germline V gene data show CDR1 as SGHTA and CDR2 as FQGNSA. Trimming took 2 bases from V and 6 from J, leaving 5 bases between them. The CDR3 extends over 12 amino acids. The CDR3 protein is CASSLMGQPQHF. The CDR3, as DNA: TGTGCCAGCAGCTTAATGGGTCAGCCCCAGCATTTT.

The chain combines TRBV10-3 with TRBJ1-2, with D possibly matching TRBD1 (5 bases). Germline values: CDR1 ENHRY, CDR2 SYGVKD. The CDR3 runs to 14 residues. V was shortened by 0 bases and J by 12 bases, with 17 bases between the two germline ends. The CDR3 is CAISESMGPSADTF. The CDR3 DNA is TGTGCCATCAGTGAGTCGATGGGACCCAGTGCGGACACCTTC.

This rearrangement joins TRBV9 to TRBJ1-1; D is unclear. The V end was cut by 0 bases, the J end by 5 bases, with 11 bases between. There are 14 residues in the CDR3. CDR1 SGDLS and CDR2 YYNGEE come from the germline V gene. CDR3 protein: CASSVDGGLTEAFF. CDR3 nucleotides: TGTGCCAGCAGCGTAGATGGAGGACTAACTGAAGCTTTCTTT.

The J gene is TRBJ2-3, the V gene TRBV15; 7 positions agree with TRBD1. The CDR3 spans 16 residues. CDR1 is LNHNV, CDR2 YYDKDF, per germline (reference sequence). Trimming at V came to 0 bases and at J to 0 bases, leaving 3 bases not matched to a gene. This CDR3 reads CATSREGRGSTDTQYF. The CDR3, as DNA: TGTGCCACCAGCAGAGAGGGCAGGGGGAGCACAGATACGCAGTATTTT.

This chain connects TRBV2 to TRBJ2-1, with 12 nucleotides matching TRBD2. J lost 7 bases, V lost 4 bases, and 2 bases had no gene match. CDR1 and CDR2 (germline): SNHLY, FYNNEI. This CDR3 comprises 14 residues. CDR3 in DNA: TGTGCCAGCAGTGTTGGACTAGCGGGGAATGAGCAGTTCTTC. Translation: CASSVGLAGNEQFF.

The chain employs TRBV30 and TRBJ1-2, with 11 bases fitting TRBD1. CDR1 and CDR2 (germline): GTSNPN, SVGIG (reference sequence). V lost 0 bases and J lost 8; bases outside the gene matches: 11. There are 16 residues in the CDR3. CDR3 nucleotide sequence: TGTGCCTGGAGTGTAGCCCCCGGACAGGGGGCGAAAGGCTACACCTTC. Protein: CAWSVAPGQGAKGYTF.

DNA for the CDR3: TGTGCCAGCAGTGCACAGGGGGTTAGGCCGCCCCAGCATTTT. Translated: CASSAQGVRPPQHF. The V gene is TRBV28, the J gene TRBJ1-5; TRBD1 agrees at 8 bases. Germline V gene sequence: CDR1 MDHEN, CDR2 SYDVKM. Trimming at V came to 5 bases and at J to 9 bases, leaving 9 bases not matched to a gene. The CDR3 contains 14 residues.

The chain is built from TRBV19 and TRBJ1-4; D is unresolved. CDR1 is LNHDA and CDR2 is SQIVND in the germline V gene (reference sequence). Deletions cut 2 bases from V and 1 base from J, with 8 bases between. There are 15 residues in the CDR3. In DNA, the CDR3 is TGTGCCAGTAGTATAAACTGGGGAACTAATGAAAAACTGTTTTTT. Translating it yields CASSINWGTNEKLFF. Complete variable domain (other parts from reference TRBV19 and TRBJ1-4): DGGITQSPKYLFRKEGQNVTLSCEQNLNHDAMYWYRQDPGQGLRLIYYSQIVNDFQKGDIAEGYSVSREKKESFPLTVTSAQKNPTAFYLCASSINWGTNEKLFFGSGTQLSVL.

The chain joins TRBV29-1 to TRBJ1-1, with unresolved D. CDR1 is SQVTM and CDR2 is ANQGSEA in the germline V gene. The V and J ends lost 3 bases and 0 bases respectively, with 5 bases between them. The CDR3 extends over 12 amino acids. CDR3 sequence reads: CSVDSVNTEAFF. The DNA of the CDR3 is TGCAGCGTTGATTCAGTGAACACTGAAGCTTTCTTT.

This clone was picked up a small number of times. The CDR3: CASRRGREQYF. In nucleotides, the CDR3 is TGTGCCTCCCGGCGGGGGAGGGAGCAGTACTTC. This rearrangement joins TRBV30 to TRBJ2-7; 7 bases match TRBD2. The CDR3 consists of 11 residues. J was trimmed by 7 bases and V by 7 bases; bases with no gene match: 7. Germline CDR1 GTSNPN, CDR2 SVGIG (reference sequence).

The chain joins TRBV18 to TRBJ2-7; TRBD1 agrees at 12 bases. There are 17 residues in the CDR3. With V trimmed by 0 bases and J by 5 bases, 8 bases remained unmatched. Germline CDR1 and CDR2: KGHSH and LQKENI. CDR3 DNA: TGTGCCAGCTCACCACCGATCGGGACAGGGGGCTACCACGAGCAGTACTTC. Amino acid sequence: CASSPPIGTGGYHEQYF.